These 5 T cell receptor beta chains came from one sample sequenced in a study of PD-L1 blockade in urothelial cancer. The time point: peripheral blood 6 weeks after treatment start. The data were produced by immunoSEQ multiplex PCR, yet TCRdb's version contains in-frame clones alone and is incomplete. Of tens of thousands of clones in the sample, about four fifths were seen once. Here the sequenced sample was PBMCs, taken around atezolizumab (anti-PD-L1) treatment. These receptors were taken from a man between 65 and 80 years old with urothelial cancer.

The chain joins TRBV11-1 to TRBJ2-7, with TRBD2 identical over 7 bases. Per germline, CDR1 SGHAT and CDR2 FQDESV (reference sequence). The CDR3 has 14 amino acids. Trimming removed 1 base from V and 3 bases from J; junction bases left unmatched: 3. CDR3 protein: CASSLEAGFYEQYF. Here the CDR3 DNA reads TGTGCCAGCAGCTTAGAAGCGGGGTTCTACGAGCAGTACTTC. The full variable domain, with the rest looked up from reference TRBV11-1 and TRBJ2-7, is EAEVAQSPRYKITEKSQAVAFWCDPISGHATLYWYRQILGQGPELLVQFQDESVVDDSQLPKDRFSAERLKGVDSTLKIQPAELGDSAMYLCASSLEAGFYEQYFGPGTRLTVT.

The rearrangement uses TRBV7-2 and TRBJ1-3; D gene uncertain. The V end was cut by 5 bases, the J end by 0 bases, with 11 bases between. Germline V gene lookup returns CDR1 SGHTA and CDR2 FQGNSA. The CDR3 loop spans 15 amino acids. CDR3: CASSPRHNSGNTIYF. CDR3 nucleotide sequence: TGTGCCAGCAGCCCCCGCCACAACTCTGGAAACACCATATATTTT. The full variable domain, with the rest looked up from reference TRBV7-2 and TRBJ1-3, is GAGVSQSPSNKVTEKGKDVELRCDPISGHTALYWYRQSLGQGLEFLIYFQGNSAPDKSGLPSDRFSAERTGGSVSTLTIQRTQQEDSAVYLCASSPRHNSGNTIYFGEGSWLTVV.

V usage is TRBV9 and J usage is TRBJ1-2, with a weak D call TRBD1 (6 bases). Germline V gene sequence: CDR1 SGDLS, CDR2 YYNGEE. The CDR3 loop spans 15 amino acids. Trimming shortened V by 0 bases and J by 8 bases, and 17 bases separated the two germline ends. This chain's CDR3 is CASSVEGGVAGGYTF. The CDR3 DNA sequence: TGTGCCAGCAGCGTAGAAGGGGGAGTGGCCGGGGGCTACACCTTC.

This clone was seen a handful of times. The gene calls are TRBV14 and TRBJ2-7, with D unresolved. Between the trimmed V and J ends, which lost 2 bases and 2 bases, there was a span of 10 bases. The CDR3 extends over 14 amino acids. Germline loops: CDR1 SGHDN, CDR2 FVKESK. The DNA of the CDR3 is TGTGCCAGCAGCCAAATCGGCGGAACCTACGAGCAGTACTTC. Its translation: CASSQIGGTYEQYF.

This clone was observed once. CDR3 sequence: CASSLVGDGELFF. CDR3 DNA sequence: TGCGCCAGCAGCTTGGTAGGGGACGGGGAGCTGTTTTTT. This chain joins TRBV5-1 and TRBJ2-2, with a possible D match to TRBD1 (5 bases). The CDR3 has 13 amino acids. CDR1 is SGHRS and CDR2 is YFSETQ in the germline V gene. V was cut by 0 bases and J by 7 bases, with 7 bases left in between. Complete variable domain (other parts from reference TRBV5-1 and TRBJ2-2): KAGVTQTPRYLIKTRGQQVTLSCSPISGHRSVSWYQQTPGQGLQFLFEYFSETQRNKGNFPGRFSGRQFSNSRSEMNVSTLELGDSALYLCASSLVGDGELFFGEGSRLTVL.